This entry features one TCR beta chain sequence. Its cognate antigen is unknown. Germline V gene sequence: CDR1 SGHNT, CDR2 YYREEE (reference sequence). The V end lost 5 bases, the J end lost 0 bases, and 16 bases lay between the germline ends. This CDR3 comprises 16 residues. These data originate in a study of CD8+ T cells in alopecia areata. Study findings and constraints: Normal skin's resident alphabeta T cells are sequenced alongside lesional scalp T cells.

Lesional scalp punch biopsies and peripheral blood came from alopecia areata patients. Separation by sorting yielded CD4+ and CD8+ T cells from PBMCs. It was cDNA, reverse transcribed from extracted RNA, that served as the sequencing template. This table comes from immunoSEQ multiplex PCR, and its TCRdb copy is limited to in-frame clones, with some not included. The data show 90,000 to 150,000 clones, under 40% seen once. The receptor comes from a human donor with alopecia areata. What was sequenced was CD4+ T cells sorted from blood. The J gene is TRBJ2-3, the V gene TRBV5-4; D is unclear. CDR3 sequence: CASSTGSFPSTDTQYF. The CDR3 nucleotides are TGTGCCAGCAGTACGGGTAGCTTCCCTAGCACAGATACGCAGTATTTT.